The 18 T cell receptor beta chains listed next were all sequenced from one sample in a study of blood T cell repertoires in COVID-19. Here immunoSEQ multiplex PCR was the method, and the copy in TCRdb shows in-frame clones only, minus some. The sample lists approximately 85,000 clones, around 91% seen once, with 4.3% in the top ten. The specimen sequenced was peripheral blood. Receptor source: a woman aged 80 or over with active or convalescent COVID-19.

The chain uses TRBV19 and TRBJ2-3; D may be TRBD2 (6 bases). This CDR3 is 15 amino acids long. Trimming removed 4 bases at V and 1 base at J, with 12 bases between. Germline assignment: CDR1 LNHDA and CDR2 SQIVND (reference sequence). The CDR3 region has the DNA TGTGCCAGTAGTACCTCCGGGAGCGGCACAGATACGCAGTATTTT. Translation: CASSTSGSGTDTQYF.

This clone was detected once. The rearrangement uses TRBV29-1 and TRBJ1-4; 7 bases fit TRBD1. V was clipped by 7 bases and J by 5 bases; unmatched bases: 7. The CDR3 contains 13 residues. CDR1 is SQVTM, CDR2 ANQGSEA, per germline. Written as DNA, the CDR3 is TGCAGCGCCAAGACAGGGCCCAATGAAAAACTGTTTTTT. Residues: CSAKTGPNEKLFF.

The chain employs TRBV15 and TRBJ1-4; 7 bases fit TRBD1. V gave up 8 bases and J gave up 3 bases; unmatched junction bases: 3. Germline-derived CDR1 and CDR2 are LNHNV and YYDKDF (reference sequence). The CDR3 has 13 residues. CDR3 nucleotide sequence: TGTGCCACCCAGGGGGGTTCTAATGAAAAACTGTTTTTT. This codes for CATQGGSNEKLFF.

The gene calls are TRBV27 and TRBJ1-5, with 10 bases aligning to TRBD1. The germline V gene encodes CDR1 MNHEY and CDR2 SMNVEV (reference sequence). This CDR3 is 14 amino acids long. Trimming removed 4 bases from V and 5 bases from J; junction bases left unmatched: 2. In nucleotides, the CDR3 is TGTGCCAGCAGTTGGGGGACAGGGGATCAGCCCCAGCATTTT. Translation gives CASSWGTGDQPQHF.

This clone was seen a few times. This chain uses TRBV2 with TRBJ1-5; D is ambiguous. V lost 3 bases and J 5 bases, leaving 14 bases between the germline ends. Germline V lookup: CDR1 SNHLY, CDR2 FYNNEI. The CDR3 is 15 residues long. The CDR3 here is CASSDGRTRYQPQHF. The DNA for the CDR3 is TGTGCCAGCAGTGATGGAAGGACTCGTTATCAGCCCCAGCATTTT. Using reference TRBV2 and TRBJ1-5 for the parts outside the CDR3, the full variable domain is EPEVTQTPSHQVTQMGQEVILRCVPISNHLYFYWYRQILGQKVEFLVSFYNNEISEKSEIFDDQFSVERPDGSNFTLKIRSTKLEDSAMYFCASSDGRTRYQPQHFGDGTRLSIL.

This chain uses TRBV19 with TRBJ1-1; 7 nucleotides align to TRBD1. The CDR3 runs 13 residues. Trimming at V came to 4 bases and at J to 4 bases, leaving 3 bases not matched to a gene. CDR1 LNHDA and CDR2 SQIVND come from the germline V gene (reference sequence). The CDR3 sequence is CASSTQGSTEAFF. CDR3 sequence (DNA): TGTGCCAGTAGTACACAGGGGTCCACTGAAGCTTTCTTT.

The gene calls are TRBV7-2 and TRBJ2-1, with 9 bases aligning to TRBD2. V was clipped by 4 bases and J by 7 bases; unmatched bases: 8. Germline CDR1 is SGHTA and CDR2 is FQGNSA. The CDR3 covers 15 residues. DNA of the CDR3: TGTGCCAGCAGCTACGCGGGAGGGCGCGGAAATGAGCAGTTCTTC. Translation: CASSYAGGRGNEQFF.

The chain has TRBV29-1 and TRBJ1-5, with TRBD1 as a possible D gene (5 bases). The V gene's germline CDR1 is SQVTM and CDR2 ANQGSEA. The CDR3 spans 13 residues. V was shortened by 6 bases and J by 4 bases, with 13 bases between the two germline ends. The CDR3 is CSVAQGGNQPQHF. The DNA of the CDR3 is TGCAGCGTCGCCCAGGGTGGAAATCAGCCCCAGCATTTT.

In this sample, this clone turned up once. The chain has TRBV5-4 and TRBJ1-2, with a possible D match to TRBD1 (6 bases). This CDR3 has 14 residues. Germline assignment: CDR1 SGHNT and CDR2 YYREEE (reference sequence). V lost 0 bases and J lost 4, with 10 bases in between. The CDR3 region has the DNA TGTGCCAGCAGCTTGGTCGGGACATCCTATGGCTACACCTTC. This translates into CASSLVGTSYGYTF.

DNA for the CDR3: TGTGCTAGTGGGCCGGACAGGGACACTGAAGCTTTCTTT. The encoded protein is CASGPDRDTEAFF. V gene TRBV12-5 combines with J gene TRBJ1-1; TRBD1 aligns across 8 bases. The CDR3 length is 13 residues. CDR1 is LGHNT and CDR2 is FRNRAP in the germline V gene. V dropped 6 bases and J dropped 3; count of bases not matched to a gene: 3.

This clone showed up just a few times. The chain recombines TRBV4-2 with TRBJ2-7, with D possibly being TRBD1 (6 bases). Trimming took off 0 bases at V and 1 base at J, with 19 bases between the two ends. This CDR3 region has 18 residues. Germline V gene data show CDR1 as LGHNA and CDR2 as YNFKEQ. In DNA, the CDR3 is TGTGCCAGCAGCCAAGATCGTGCCAACCTAGGGGGATCCTACGAGCAGTACTTC. Amino acid sequence: CASSQDRANLGGSYEQYF.

This clone was recorded only once. The chain combines TRBV5-1 with TRBJ2-7; D is possibly TRBD1 (6 bases). With 4 bases removed from V and 5 bases from J, the gap between germline ends came to 19 bases. The germline V gene encodes CDR1 SGHRS and CDR2 YFSETQ. This CDR3 is built from 15 residues. CDR3: CASSTQNRAADEQYF. CDR3 coding DNA: TGCGCCAGCAGCACGCAAAACAGGGCGGCGGACGAGCAGTACTTC.

The chain uses TRBV21-1 and TRBJ2-2; TRBD2 is the table's D call, not checked against the DNA. TRBV21-1 has pseudogene status. CDR3 length: 16 amino acids. The chain's CDR3 is CASTELLAGSTGELFF. The CDR3 DNA is TGTGCCAGCACCGAACTCTTAGCGGGATCCACCGGGGAGCTGTTTTTT.

This chain uses TRBV25-1 with TRBJ2-7; D possibly corresponds to TRBD2 (5 bases). Germline assignment: CDR1 MGHDK and CDR2 SYGVNS. The CDR3 sequence is 11 residues long. V lost 5 bases, J lost 3 bases, and 5 bases lay in between. In nucleotides, the CDR3 is TGTGCCAGCAGTCGGGGCTACGAGCAGTACTTC. Translating it yields CASSRGYEQYF.

This clone was seen only a few times. The V call is TRBV7-2, the J call TRBJ1-3; TRBD1 might be the D (5 bases). Germline V gene lookup returns CDR1 SGHTA and CDR2 FQGNSA. The CDR3 totals 14 residues. Deletions cut 3 bases from V and 7 bases from J, with 13 bases between. CDR3 coding DNA: TGTGCCAGCAGCTTCGCCAGGGTGCGGAACACCATATATTTT. This encodes CASSFARVRNTIYF.

The CDR3 DNA sequence: TGTGCCAGCAGCGACACATATGGCTACACCTTC. Its protein product is CASSDTYGYTF. V and J are TRBV28 and TRBJ1-2; D not resolved. The germline V and J ends were trimmed by 6 bases and 5 bases, with 7 bases remaining between them. This CDR3 has 11 amino acids. CDR1 and CDR2 from the germline V gene are MDHEN and SYDVKM.

This clone was found a few times. This chain links TRBV10-3 with TRBJ1-2; 10 nucleotides match TRBD1. Germline lookup yields CDR1 ENHRY and CDR2 SYGVKD. The CDR3 length is 14 residues. With 10 bases clipped from V and 6 bases from J, the junction kept 11 bases outside the gene matches. The CDR3 loop reads CATTGTGDFNGYTF. The CDR3 DNA reads as TGTGCCACCACCGGGACAGGGGATTTCAATGGCTACACCTTC.

CDR3 DNA: TGTGCCAGTAGTATGCTGGGACAGTTGAGCACAGATACGCAGTATTTT. Translated, it gives CASSMLGQLSTDTQYF. This rearrangement joins TRBV19 to TRBJ2-3, with 7 bases that match TRBD1. Germline V CDR1 and CDR2: LNHDA, SQIVND (reference sequence). This CDR3 has 16 residues. J lost 0 bases, V lost 3 bases, and 6 bases had no gene match.